This T cell receptor beta chain derives from a study of cytomegalovirus exposure and HLA in healthy donors (dated by TCRdb to about 2017). With regard to the full study: An earlier analysis of approximately 640 of the donors reported 250 to 350 Gb of sequence data and 117 million unique TCR beta sequences from 150 million to 200 million T cells. An early release that covered roughly 600 HLA-typed donors contained approximately 300 gigabases of sequencing data and around 85 million unique TCR sequences. The genetic ancestry cluster associated with self-reported Caucasian donors included 81% of the approximately 410 genotyped donors. The study aimed to test whether signatures of past pathogen exposure could be identified by cataloging public T cell receptors. The study used immunosequencing to profile the T cell repertoires of around 600 subjects and linked those repertoires to cytomegalovirus serostatus. Besides the first cohort of 550 to 750 subjects, a separate validation cohort made up of roughly 130 different subjects was used. To predict cytomegalovirus infection status, the study brought together high-throughput TCR immunosequencing, statistical association of individual TCRs with disease status, and machine learning. In a later analysis, previously published TCR beta repertoires from 550 to 700 donors were re-analyzed and high-resolution HLA genotyping was added so that TCR occurrence patterns could be studied. In the later analysis, no new phenotypic data were used to find candidate immune exposures; instead, reliance was placed on TCR beta sequences and their occurrence across donors. To decide whether each TCR beta V gene segment behaved as functional or pseudogenic, an earlier analysis of some 570 of the donors relied on high-throughput TCR beta sequencing. Donor age, sex, ethnicity and CMV serostatus were compiled alongside the repertoire data. A later genetic analysis took genome-wide SNP genotypes for about 55% of the roughly 700 donors and used that subset as a discovery cohort. All discovery cohort repertoires had been generated using a single sequencing platform. Both class I and class II loci were covered by HLA typing, at four-digit resolution. Typing coverage differed by locus: A, B, C, DRB1 and DQB1 were typed in about 620-630 donors, DQA1 in roughly 510, DPA1 in approximately 610, and DPB1 in just under 490. Five DR-DQ haplotypes were treated as single units for association and clustering because of strong linkage in the cohort. On average, around 230,000 unique TCR beta nucleotide sequences were sequenced per donor among 350 to 400 genotyped donors of the cohort, with around 19% of those sequences being non-productive.

Note on this clone: The target of this receptor is not known. No base quality values were provided; no much bigger clone lies one nucleotide off.

The full study reports these points: The 87-base-pair reads could not distinguish some IMGT-functional V segments, including TRBV6-2 and TRBV6-3, so those segments were excluded. Strong co-occurrence of HLA alleles, especially DR and DQ, made assigning TCR associations to individual alleles difficult. Most TCR sequences were seen in very few donors, while some public TCRs were found in many individuals. In vitro tests confirmed that a few of the cytomegalovirus-associated TCR beta chains recognize cytomegalovirus antigens. A later analysis reported that several top co-occurrence clusters appeared linked to parvovirus B19, influenza, CMV and Epstein-Barr virus. Because counts were too low, roughly 17 rarely observed V segments, including chromosome 9 orphons, were left out of the earlier analysis of over 550 of the donors. Presence/absence analyses assumed roughly uniform sequencing depth across donors, an assumption that may not hold. Broadly in line with IMGT annotations, most TCR beta V segments showed up in productive rearrangements about 90% or about 30% of the time in an earlier analysis of around 550 of the donors. According to a later genetic analysis, donors in an Asian-associated ancestry cluster had fewer N-insertions in productive TCRs than the roughly 670-donor mean. Because some donors lacked HLA typing at each locus, the association tests relied only on the typed subset. In this cohort, only TCR beta chains were sequenced, and detectable features were limited by the absence of alpha or paired-chain data. A group of highly shared sequence variants was considered likely to be a technical artifact of the sequencing pipeline. In a later analysis, the rate of TCR association differed among HLA loci, with DRB1 alleles having the most associated TCRs and HLA-C alleles having the fewest. A further reported finding was that TCR beta sequences accurately predicted the HLA-A and HLA-B alleles for most subjects in the first cohort. At a false discovery rate of 0.05, a later analysis linked under 20,000 TCR beta sequences to specific HLA alleles. The classifier was reported to diagnose cytomegalovirus status with high specificity and sensitivity in both the original cohort and the validation cohort. In a later analysis, most CMV-associated TCR beta chains were found to appear HLA-restricted, with HLA associations seemingly driven largely by CMV exposure. The authors suggested that the approach could potentially be extended to other disease states and immunological phenotypes. In a later analysis, HLA-associated TCR beta chains showed more clonal expansion and lower generation probabilities than non-associated chains that were equally common. The study gave a list of some 150 TCR beta chains associated with cytomegalovirus. An association between a missense DCLRE1C variant and V-gene and J-gene trimming of TCR beta chains was found in a later genetic analysis and replicated in an independent cohort. Linkage disequilibrium might explain the correlated functional status among segregating V segments, but an unknown experimental factor could not be excluded. The only immune exposure information available for the cohort was CMV serostatus.

The library was prepared using the immunoSEQ multiplex PCR assay. For the multiplex PCR, a mixture combining 60 forward primers for TCR Vbeta segments and 13 reverse primers for TCR Jbeta segments was used. A multiplex PCR assay on genomic DNA amplified the CDR3 region of rearranged TCR beta genes. The amplified TCR beta libraries were sequenced on the Illumina HiSeq System as 87-base-pair reads. The paper's data handling went like this. Across the 700 or so repertoires, a later analysis counted 60 million to 90 million unique TCR beta chains, roughly 11 million of which were shared by at least two donors. To remove PCR and sequencing errors, raw reads were error-corrected and collapsed into unique sequences using a nearest-neighbor algorithm that merged closely related sequences. CDR3 sequences were aligned to IMGT reference sequences to assign V, D and J gene segments. For a sequence to be retained, a match of at least six nucleotides to both a V gene segment and a J gene segment was required. A rearrangement was called productive if the CDR3 had no stop codons and remained in frame with V and J, and every other rearrangement was called non-productive. CDR3 was defined according to IMGT convention as the region running from the second conserved V-encoded cysteine to the conserved J-encoded phenylalanine. The earlier analysis of some 540 of the donors excluded any sequence lacking an unambiguous match to a single V gene segment. An earlier analysis of 550 to 650 of the donors classified V segments as functional when productive rearrangements were above 56.7% and as segregating when the standard deviation between donors was above 5%. To diagnose cytomegalovirus status from the catalog of TCR beta chain sequences, a statistical classification framework was built. In a later analysis, V and J genes were assigned by comparing TCR nucleotide sequences against IMGT/GENE-DB human TR gene sequences. The TCRdist pipeline was used in a later analysis to assign CDR3 sequences and most-parsimonious VDJ recombination scenarios. In a later analysis, every TCR beta chain was defined by the combination of its CDR3 amino acid sequence and its V-gene family, and reads without a unique V-gene family were dropped. As a way to deal with suspected cross-contamination and a sequencing artifact, a later analysis dropped approximately 590 nucleotide sequences that were highly shared and had low generation probability. A later analysis calculated a clonal expansion index for each public chain from normalized within-repertoire ranks of inferred template counts. Generation probabilities in a later analysis came from a VDJ recombination model fitted to out-of-frame rearrangements, and those results were checked against IGoR. In a later analysis, hypergeometric tests were used to score TCR-TCR, TCR-HLA and TCR-CMV co-occurrence, with a repertoire-size bias correction applied to TCR pairs. To estimate false discovery rates, a later analysis permuted the HLA or CMV assignments 20 times. In a later analysis, co-occurring TCRs were grouped using DBSCAN, and TCRdist sequence similarity was added for clustering within HLA-allele-positive subsets. Repertoires with fewer than 30,000 or more than 120,000 public chains were left out of co-occurrence clustering, as were five repertoires with anomalous nucleotide sharing. Sourced from immuneACCESS, this table was stored by TCRdb with only in-frame sequences that have V and J called. A share of the clones is absent; for the studies checked, an unresolved V gene accounts for under half, and the remainder has no known explanation. V and J calls and clone size follow that table, whereas D and trimming were derived from the DNA. This sample holds under 200,000 clones; about 76% were observed only once. The ten most abundant clones make up approximately 7% of the sample.

The cohort comprised around 690 healthy bone marrow donors. At the time of sampling, all cohort members were nominally healthy, though unrecorded immune exposures were likely present. The donor tested CMV seropositive, placing the donor among the roughly 300 seropositive members of the cohort. Each donor provided a peripheral blood sample, and peripheral blood mononuclear cells were used for TCR beta sequencing. Genomic DNA was extracted from the blood cell samples with the Qiagen DNeasy Blood Extraction Kit. CDR1 SGHKS and CDR2 YYEKEE are derived from the germline V gene (reference sequence). The CDR3 runs 16 amino acids, cysteine and phenylalanine included. Just CDR3 DNA is preserved here, 48 bases in frame from base 1. V is pared back by 0 bases and J by 0 bases, with 13 bases lying between the germline termini.

The chain is made from TRBV5-5 and TRBJ2-7; the D gene is perhaps TRBD2, from 5 matching bases. Sequencing used PBMCs. This receptor was obtained from a male donor in good health and CMV-seropositive. The CDR3 reads CASSLAGFTRSYEQYF. The DNA sequence reads TGTGCCAGCAGCTTGGCGGGGTTCACGCGCTCCTACGAGCAGTACTTC.